This T cell receptor (beta chain) is drawn from a study of early T cells in non-severe SARS-CoV-2 infection. TCRdb ran MiXCR on the 5' RACE reads and lists one entry per CDR3 protein. The sample has over 85,000 distinct CDR3 sequences, roughly 14% seen once; the top ten hold about 6.2%. Germline assignment: CDR1 SGHKS and CDR2 YYEKEE (reference sequence). This CDR3 has 16 residues. The junction had 11 bases not matched to a gene; V was cut back by 2 bases and J by 6 bases. V usage is TRBV5-5 and J usage is TRBJ1-2; 9 bases are shared with TRBD1. This receptor was obtained from an adult who was a healthcare worker with PCR-confirmed SARS-CoV-2 infection or an uninfected control (not recorded which). Sequencing was done on a sample of whole blood. The CDR3 nucleotides read TGTGCCAGCAGCTTCGCACGGGACAGGGCGGGCGATGGCTACACCTTC. Translation: CASSFARDRAGDGYTF.